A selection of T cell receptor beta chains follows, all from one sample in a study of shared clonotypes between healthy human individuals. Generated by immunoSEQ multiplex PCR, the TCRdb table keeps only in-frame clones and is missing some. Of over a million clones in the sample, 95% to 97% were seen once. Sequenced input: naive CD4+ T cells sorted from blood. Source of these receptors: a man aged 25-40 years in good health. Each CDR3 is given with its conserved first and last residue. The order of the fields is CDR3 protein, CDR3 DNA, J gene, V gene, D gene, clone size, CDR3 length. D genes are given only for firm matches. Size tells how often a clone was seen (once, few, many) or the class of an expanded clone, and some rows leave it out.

CASSSLGLAGDNEQFF | TGTGCCAGCAGTTCCCTGGGGCTAGCGGGAGACAATGAGCAGTTCTTC | TRBJ2-1 | TRBV28 | TRBD2 | - | 16
CASSFGGTRPDTQYF | TGTGCCAGCAGTTTCGGAGGAACTCGCCCAGATACGCAGTATTTT | TRBJ2-3 | TRBV28 | - | - | 15
CASQPGQIYEQYF | TGTGCCAGCCAGCCGGGACAGATCTACGAGCAGTACTTC | TRBJ2-7 | TRBV7-8 | TRBD1 | - | 13
CASRRTSEGYEQYF | TGTGCCAGTAGGCGGACTAGCGAAGGGTACGAGCAGTACTTC | TRBJ2-7 | TRBV5-6 | TRBD2 | - | 14
CSVEPRGSREQYF | TGCAGCGTTGAACCCAGGGGTTCAAGGGAGCAGTACTTC | TRBJ2-7 | TRBV29-1 | - | - | 13
CASSGGIGASNYGYTF | TGTGCCAGCAGTGGCGGCATAGGTGCTTCTAACTATGGCTACACCTTC | TRBJ1-2 | TRBV6-1 | - | - | 16
CASSPNRESYEQYF | TGTGCCAGCAGCCCGAACAGGGAATCCTACGAGCAGTACTTC | TRBJ2-7 | TRBV7-9 | - | few | 14
CASSLVRGSNQPQHF | TGTGCCAGCAGCTTAGTTCGAGGAAGCAATCAGCCCCAGCATTTT | TRBJ1-5 | TRBV7-2 | - | - | 15
CASTPGAGWGDTQYF | TGTGCCAGCACCCCGGGCGCCGGGTGGGGAGATACGCAGTATTTT | TRBJ2-3 | TRBV28 | - | - | 15
CASSFGLASDEQFF | TGCGCCAGCAGCTTTGGTCTAGCTTCCGATGAGCAGTTCTTC | TRBJ2-1 | TRBV5-1 | - | - | 14
CASSYSTSGRYEQYF | TGTGCCAGCAGTTACTCCACTAGCGGGAGATACGAGCAGTACTTC | TRBJ2-7 | TRBV6-5 | TRBD2 | - | 15
CASSLGVGAGVVIQYF | TGTGCCAGCAGCTTAGGTGTCGGCGCGGGAGTAGTCATTCAGTACTTC | TRBJ2-4 | TRBV11-2 | TRBD2 | - | 16
CASSPSINEQFF | TGTGCCAGCTCACCTTCGATCAATGAGCAGTTCTTC | TRBJ2-1 | TRBV18 | - | - | 12
CASSRGQLSSGNTIYF | TGTGCCAGTAGTCGAGGCCAGCTCAGCTCTGGAAACACCATATATTTT | TRBJ1-3 | TRBV19 | - | - | 16
CASTSLTASPSEQYF | TGTGCCAGTACCTCCCTCACGGCCTCCCCTTCCGAGCAGTACTTC | TRBJ2-7 | TRBV19 | - | - | 15
CAISEIVTDAEQYF | TGTGCCATCAGTGAGATTGTGACAGACGCCGAGCAGTACTTC | TRBJ2-7 | TRBV10-3 | - | - | 14
CASSAKWREVTDTQYF | TGTGCCAGCAGCGCAAAGTGGCGGGAGGTGACAGATACGCAGTATTTT | TRBJ2-3 | TRBV7-2 | TRBD2 | once | 16
CASSAGAYGANVLTF | TGTGCCAGCAGCGCCGGGGCCTATGGGGCCAACGTCCTGACTTTC | TRBJ2-6 | TRBV9 | - | - | 15
CASTARTNEQFF | TGTGCCAGCACCGCGAGGACCAATGAGCAGTTCTTC | TRBJ2-1 | TRBV27 | - | - | 12
CASNWGHRATEAFF | TGTGCCAGTAATTGGGGACATCGGGCCACTGAAGCTTTCTTT | TRBJ1-1 | TRBV19 | - | - | 14
CASIPGGEETQYF | TGCGCCAGCATCCCAGGGGGCGAGGAGACCCAGTACTTC | TRBJ2-5 | TRBV5-1 | TRBD1 | - | 13
CASSIDGSGNTIYF | TGTGCCAGTAGTATAGATGGCTCTGGAAACACCATATATTTT | TRBJ1-3 | TRBV19 | - | - | 14
CASSPPRDYFSGYTF | TGTGCCAGTAGTCCCCCACGGGACTACTTCAGCGGCTACACCTTC | TRBJ1-2 | TRBV19 | - | - | 15
CASSKGGVYTGELFF | TGTGCCAGCAGCAAGGGAGGGGTTTACACCGGGGAGCTGTTTTTT | TRBJ2-2 | TRBV5-4 | TRBD2 | - | 15
CASSRDQNNEQFF | TGTGCCAGCAGCCGGGACCAAAACAATGAGCAGTTCTTC | TRBJ2-1 | TRBV5-4 | - | - | 13
CSVGRGTDTQYF | TGCAGCGTTGGGCGAGGCACAGATACGCAGTATTTT | TRBJ2-3 | TRBV29-1 | - | - | 12